This T cell receptor beta chain is from a study of T cells in Graves' hyperthyroidism and ophthalmopathy. For this clonotype: Its antigen is unknown.

Patients showing uncontrolled infection, other autoimmune disease, pregnancy or lactation were ineligible. The CDR3 totals 16 residues. The germline V gene has CDR1 SEHNR and CDR2 FQNEAQ (reference sequence). V gave up 5 bases and J gave up 4 bases, with 18 bases separating them. Study results and limitations: A model of 13 V-J features distinguished ophthalmopathy from stable hyperthyroidism.

Regions amplified from RNA transcripts were the TCR beta CDR3 regions. The study used the HTBI primer set for a first-round RT-PCR of the TCR CDR3. TCRdb redid the calling of the multiplex PCR reads with MiXCR, one entry per CDR3 protein. This sample has around 600,000 distinct CDR3 sequences, with more than 12% found just once. The sequence came from a woman in her forties or fifties with Graves' ophthalmopathy. The V and J genes are TRBV7-9 and TRBJ2-1; D ambiguous. Sequenced sample: blood. DNA of the CDR3: TGTGCCAGCAGCCCCCGGACGGGTGGTGAATACAATGAGCAGTTCTTC. Protein product: CASSPRTGGEYNEQFF.